These 28 T cell receptor beta chains share one sample of origin, sequenced in a study of shared clonotypes between healthy human individuals (dated by TCRdb to about 2020). The method was the immunoSEQ multiplex PCR assay. The clones in this table, taken by TCRdb from immuneACCESS, are in-frame only. Not every clone is retained; where verified, under half of the shortfall comes from an unresolved V gene, and the cause of the rest is unknown. The table for this sample lists hundreds of thousands of clones; over 60% of them were counted only once. The top ten clonotypes cover more than 10% of the sample. The material sequenced was PBMCs. Receptors were obtained from a woman in her thirties or forties in good health. Some clones in this sample may be carry-over from other donors' samples.

The chain is built from TRBV4-3 and TRBJ2-1; TRBD2 is a possible D gene (6 bases). Trimming removed 4 bases from V and 6 bases from J, with 22 bases in between. This CDR3 has 17 amino acids. Germline lookup yields CDR1 LGHNA and CDR2 YSLEER. This CDR3 is CASSPGFSVGGVNEQFF. The CDR3 DNA reads as TGCGCCAGCAGCCCTGGTTTTTCCGTGGGCGGGGTCAATGAGCAGTTCTTC.

The rearrangement links TRBV30 to TRBJ2-1; 8 bases agree with TRBD1. Germline V gene sequence: CDR1 GTSNPN, CDR2 SVGIG (reference sequence). This CDR3 spans 13 amino acids. V dropped 4 bases and J dropped 8; count of bases not matched to a gene: 7. The CDR3 DNA reads TGTGCCTGGACAGGGGGCCCCTTCGATGAGCAGTTCTTC. Translated: CAWTGGPFDEQFF.

DNA for the CDR3: TGTGCCATCAGTGAGTCGGTCGGCAACACCGGGGAGCTGTTTTTT. Its protein is CAISESVGNTGELFF. The gene calls are TRBV10-3 and TRBJ2-2; unclear D gene. The V gene's germline CDR1 is ENHRY and CDR2 SYGVKD. Trimming pared 0 bases from V and 2 bases from J, leaving 7 bases between. The CDR3 has 15 amino acids.

This chain links TRBV11-2 with TRBJ2-1, with TRBD2 matching over 9 bases. From germline, CDR1 is SGHAT and CDR2 FQNNGV. The V gene end was trimmed by 5 bases and the J gene end by 3 bases; junction bases not matched to a gene: 8. The CDR3 sequence is 16 residues long. CDR3 nucleotides: TGTGCCAGCAGCCCGAAACTAGCGGGTTACTACAATGAGCAGTTCTTC. It translates to CASSPKLAGYYNEQFF.

The table lists this clone with a count of one. The rearrangement links TRBV2 to TRBJ1-1; D call uncertain. The CDR3 is made up of 13 amino acids. CDR1 and CDR2 (germline): SNHLY, FYNNEI. V gave up 2 bases and J gave up 1 base, with 5 bases separating them. CDR3 residues: CASSESGNTEAFF. Written as DNA, the CDR3 is TGTGCCAGCAGTGAATCAGGGAACACTGAAGCTTTCTTT.

As to this clone: A much larger clone lies one base from this, so it may be a read error. The chain carries TRBV30 and TRBJ1-2; D is possibly TRBD1 (6 bases). The CDR3 totals 15 residues. Germline V gene lookup returns CDR1 GTSNPN and CDR2 SVGIG (reference sequence). This CDR3 reads CAWSRLRDTNYGHTF. As DNA, the CDR3 is TGTGCCTGGAGTCGCTTGCGGGACACCAACTATGGCCACACCTTC.

This clone has a single count. Since a far larger clone is one base different, this is likely a read error. The chain is built from TRBV6-1 and TRBJ2-5, with D possibly TRBD2 on 5 matching bases. This CDR3 has 16 amino acids. Germline CDR1 is MNHNS and CDR2 is SASEGT. The CDR3 DNA follows: TGTGCCAGCAGTGAAGCGCAGACGGGAACGAAAGAGGCCCAGTACTTC. Protein: CASSEAQTGTKEAQYF.

V usage is TRBV4-3 and J usage is TRBJ2-5; D might be TRBD2 (5 bases). Looked up from germline, CDR1 is LGHNA and CDR2 is YSLEER. Trimming stripped 2 bases from V and 6 bases from J, with 16 bases between. The CDR3 has 15 amino acids. Written as DNA, the CDR3 is TGCGCCAGCAGCCAACATATAGCGAATGGGAAGACCCAGTACTTC. Encoded protein: CASSQHIANGKTQYF.

The genes are TRBV7-2 and TRBJ2-7; 7 bases fit TRBD2. The V and J ends lost 4 bases and 2 bases, in that order; junction bases with no gene match: 11. Germline assignment: CDR1 SGHTA and CDR2 FQGNSA. CDR3 length: 16 amino acids. This chain's CDR3 is CASSSFAGDAAYEQYF. The CDR3 DNA follows: TGTGCCAGCAGCTCCTTTGCGGGAGACGCGGCCTACGAGCAGTACTTC.

The sample holds one count of this clone. A read error likely explains this, since a far larger clone differs by one base. Since no conserved phenylalanine or tryptophan closes the CDR3, a read error is the likely cause. The genes are TRBV4-2 and TRBJ2-3, with D possibly matching TRBD2 (5 bases). Germline V gene sequence: CDR1 LGHNA, CDR2 YNFKEQ. The ends were cut back, 1 base at V and 6 bases at J, with 11 bases in the middle. CDR3 length: 14 residues. The CDR3 protein is CASSQGGAQDTQYS. CDR3 sequence (DNA): TGTGCCAGCAGCCAAGGGGGAGCACAGGATACGCAGTATTCT.

This clone was observed many times. The rearrangement joins TRBV2 to TRBJ2-5, with TRBD1 matching 12 bases. CDR1 SNHLY and CDR2 FYNNEI come from the germline V gene. This CDR3 has 15 residues. V gave up 3 bases and J gave up 5 bases; unmatched junction bases: 4. Here the CDR3 reads CASSDAGTGGETQYF. As DNA, the CDR3 is TGTGCCAGCAGTGACGCCGGGACAGGGGGCGAGACCCAGTACTTC.

This clone was picked up one time. The chain carries TRBV2 and TRBJ2-1; no clear D. Between the trimmed V and J ends, which lost 8 bases and 8 bases, there was a span of 16 bases. The germline CDR1 and CDR2 sequences are SNHLY and FYNNEI. The CDR3 consists of 13 residues. CDR3 sequence reads: CASGRPVIDEQFF. CDR3 in DNA: TGTGCCAGCGGCAGGCCCGTTATTGATGAGCAGTTCTTC.

A few counts support this clone. This may be a read error, as it is one base from a much larger clone. The genes are TRBV30 and TRBJ2-6; 7 bases line up with TRBD1. Per germline, CDR1 GTSNPN and CDR2 SVGIG (reference sequence). The CDR3 runs to 15 residues. The CDR3 region is CAWGTDLSGASVLTF. CDR3 coding DNA: TGTGCCTGGGGGACAGACCTCTCTGGGGCCAGCGTCCTGACTTTC.

This chain uses TRBV28 with TRBJ1-1; TRBD1 might be the D (5 bases). The CDR3 loop spans 15 amino acids. Germline V gene sequence: CDR1 MDHEN, CDR2 SYDVKM. Trimming stripped 1 base from V and 0 bases from J, with 9 bases between. The CDR3 DNA reads as TGTGCCAGCAGTTTATCCCTGACAGTGAACACTGAAGCTTTCTTT. Its translation: CASSLSLTVNTEAFF.

This clone appeared many times. Other DNA sequences of this sample code for an identical CDR3. The CDR3 DNA follows: TGTGCCAGCAGCTTAACCGGGACGTCCCTCTATGGCTACACCTTC. It is translated as CASSLTGTSLYGYTF. The chain joins TRBV7-3 to TRBJ1-2; D might be TRBD1 (5 bases). V lost 0 bases to trimming and J lost 4 bases, with 12 bases between them. Germline values: CDR1 SGHTA, CDR2 FQGTGA. The CDR3 has 15 amino acids.

The sample holds a few counts of this clone. This sample includes further DNA sequences coding for the same CDR3. The chain carries TRBV18 and TRBJ2-7, with 11 bases aligning to TRBD1. V gave up 3 bases and J gave up 4 bases; unmatched junction bases: 2. CDR1 KGHSH and CDR2 LQKENI come from the germline V gene. The CDR3 covers 14 residues. The CDR3 here is CASSPGQGVYEQYF. CDR3 DNA: TGTGCCAGCTCACCGGGACAGGGGGTATACGAGCAGTACTTC.

The chain combines TRBV2 with TRBJ1-1, with D tentatively TRBD1 (6 bases). Trimming took off 4 bases at V and 4 bases at J, with 13 bases between the two ends. Germline CDR1 reads SNHLY; CDR2 reads FYNNEI. The CDR3 has 14 residues. The CDR3 reads CASSGAVGGTEAFF. DNA for the CDR3: TGTGCCAGCAGTGGCGCAGTAGGGGGCACTGAAGCTTTCTTT. Filled out from reference TRBV2 and TRBJ1-1, the complete variable domain reads EPEVTQTPSHQVTQMGQEVILRCVPISNHLYFYWYRQILGQKVEFLVSFYNNEISEKSEIFDDQFSVERPDGSNFTLKIRSTKLEDSAMYFCASSGAVGGTEAFFGQGTRLTVV.

The chain combines TRBV28 with TRBJ2-7; TRBD2 might be the D (5 bases). Germline V gene sequence: CDR1 MDHEN, CDR2 SYDVKM. The germline V and J ends were trimmed by 6 bases and 4 bases, with 19 bases remaining between them. The CDR3 extends over 15 amino acids. CDR3 sequence reads: CASRVGVAEGYEQYF. CDR3 in DNA: TGTGCCAGCAGGGTAGGAGTAGCCGAGGGATACGAGCAGTACTTC.

Of note for this clone: The sample holds other DNA sequences that translate to the same CDR3. The V and J genes are TRBV5-1 and TRBJ2-1; 10 positions match TRBD2. CDR1 and CDR2 from the germline V gene are SGHRS and YFSETQ. There are 15 residues in the CDR3. Trimming removed 2 bases from V and 7 bases from J; junction bases left unmatched: 6. The CDR3 DNA follows: TGCGCCAGCAGCTTAGCGGGAGGGCCGGGAAATGAGCAGTTCTTC. Translating gives CASSLAGGPGNEQFF.

The V and J genes are TRBV7-9 and TRBJ2-3, with D tentatively TRBD1 or TRBD2 (5 bases each). The CDR3 runs 16 residues. V was pared by 5 bases and J by 0 bases, with 15 bases between. The germline V gene has CDR1 SEHNR and CDR2 FQNEAQ (reference sequence). The CDR3 protein is CASSTPGGLSTDTQYF. The CDR3 DNA is TGTGCCAGCAGCACGCCTGGGGGATTGAGCACAGATACGCAGTATTTT.

About this clone itself: A read error likely explains this, since a far larger clone differs by one base. This sample includes further DNA sequences coding for the same CDR3. The chain employs TRBV29-1 and TRBJ2-5, with 8 bases matching TRBD2. Losses at the gene ends were 3 bases for V and 9 bases for J; bases not matched to a gene: 6. The CDR3 has 12 amino acids. The germline CDR1 and CDR2 sequences are SQVTM and ANQGSEA. Written as DNA, the CDR3 is TGCAGCGTTGAGCGGGGGGACGGGGCCCAGTACTTC. Its translation: CSVERGDGAQYF.

The chain links TRBV2 to TRBJ2-7; D is possibly TRBD1 (6 bases). Trimming removed 7 bases from V and 4 bases from J, with 8 bases in between. This CDR3 is 11 amino acids long. The germline gives CDR1 SNHLY, CDR2 FYNNEI. CDR3 DNA: TGTGCCAGCACAGGGGAGTACGAGCAGTACTTC. Translation: CASTGEYEQYF.

The chain carries TRBV19 and TRBJ2-1; TRBD2 matches at 10 bases. Looked up from germline, CDR1 is LNHDA and CDR2 is SQIVND (reference sequence). The CDR3 spans 14 residues. Germline trimming cut 8 bases from V and 10 bases from J; bases unmatched to any gene: 11. The CDR3 DNA reads TGTGCCAGTTCTCTAGCGGGAGTAGGGCGCGAGCAGTTCTTC. Translated, it gives CASSLAGVGREQFF.

This chain connects TRBV27 to TRBJ2-2; 7 bases are a match to TRBD2. This CDR3 region has 14 residues. V gave up 2 bases and J gave up 6 bases; unmatched junction bases: 3. The germline CDR1 and CDR2 sequences are MNHEY and SMNVEV (reference sequence). The CDR3, as DNA: TGTGCCAGCAGTTTAACTAGCGAGGCCGGGGAGCTGTTTTTT. Its protein product is CASSLTSEAGELFF.

The V gene is TRBV5-5, the J gene TRBJ2-5, with D maybe TRBD2 (6 bases). Germline CDR1 SGHKS, CDR2 YYEKEE (reference sequence). Trimming took 2 bases from V and 2 from J, leaving 10 bases between them. There are 14 residues in the CDR3. CDR3: CASSFGGEQETQYF. The CDR3 DNA reads TGTGCCAGCAGCTTCGGCGGGGAACAAGAGACCCAGTACTTC.

The chain carries TRBV5-1 and TRBJ1-1; possible D gene TRBD1, 6 bases. Between the trimmed V and J ends, which lost 4 bases and 3 bases, there was a span of 16 bases. The germline V gene encodes CDR1 SGHRS and CDR2 YFSETQ. The CDR3 covers 15 residues. CDR3 in DNA: TGCGCCAGCAGCACGGCGGAGGGGGGCGACACTGAAGCTTTCTTT. Protein sequence: CASSTAEGGDTEAFF.

Only one count was recorded for this clone. The rearrangement links TRBV10-1 to TRBJ2-2; 16 nucleotides agree with TRBD2. The V gene end was trimmed by 3 bases and the J gene end by 7 bases; junction bases not matched to a gene: 8. The CDR3 is 18 amino acids. Looked up from germline, CDR1 is WNHNN and CDR2 is SYGVQD (reference sequence). The CDR3: CASSDDIGTSGRVGELFF. The CDR3 DNA reads TGCGCCAGCAGTGACGATATTGGGACTAGCGGGAGGGTCGGGGAGCTGTTTTTT.

This clone appeared many times. The junction and the germline gene differ at one end; a read error may be behind it. The sample holds other DNA sequences that translate to the same CDR3. This chain connects TRBV5-6 to TRBJ2-6, with 8 bases lining up with TRBD2. The CDR3 has 17 amino acids. Germline assignment: CDR1 SGHDT and CDR2 YYEEEE. The CDR3, as DNA: TGTGTCAGCAGCTTGGGACTAGAGGCCTCTGGGGCCAACGTCCTGACTTTC. It codes for CVSSLGLEASGANVLTF. Using reference TRBV5-6 and TRBJ2-6 for the parts outside the CDR3, the full variable domain is DAGVTQSPTHLIKTRGQQVTLRCSPKSGHDTVSWYQQALGQGPQFIFQYYEEEERQRGNFPDRFSGHQFPNYSSELNVNALLLGDSALYLCVSSLGLEASGANVLTFGAGSRLTVL.